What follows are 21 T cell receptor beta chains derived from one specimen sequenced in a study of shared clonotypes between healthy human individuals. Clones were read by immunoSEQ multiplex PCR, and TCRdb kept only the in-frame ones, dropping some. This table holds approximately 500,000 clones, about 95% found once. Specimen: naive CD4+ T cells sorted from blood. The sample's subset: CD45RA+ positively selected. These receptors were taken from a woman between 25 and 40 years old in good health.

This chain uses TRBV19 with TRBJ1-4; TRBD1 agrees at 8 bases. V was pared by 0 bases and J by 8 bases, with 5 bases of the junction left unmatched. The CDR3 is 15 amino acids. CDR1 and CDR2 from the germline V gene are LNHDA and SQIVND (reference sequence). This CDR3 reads CASSIDAGGEEKLFF. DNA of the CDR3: TGTGCCAGTAGTATAGATGCAGGGGGCGAGGAAAAACTGTTTTTT.

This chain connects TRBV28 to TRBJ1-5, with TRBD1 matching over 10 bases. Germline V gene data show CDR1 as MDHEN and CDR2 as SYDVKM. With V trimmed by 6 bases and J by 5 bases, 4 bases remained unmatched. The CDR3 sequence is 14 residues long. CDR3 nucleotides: TGTGCCAGCAGCACGGGACAGGGGTATCAGCCCCAGCATTTT. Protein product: CASSTGQGYQPQHF.

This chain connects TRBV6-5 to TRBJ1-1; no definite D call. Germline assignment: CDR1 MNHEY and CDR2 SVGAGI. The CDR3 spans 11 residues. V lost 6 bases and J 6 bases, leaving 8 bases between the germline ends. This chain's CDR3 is CASSFRAEAFF. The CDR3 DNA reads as TGTGCCAGCAGCTTTCGGGCTGAAGCTTTCTTT.

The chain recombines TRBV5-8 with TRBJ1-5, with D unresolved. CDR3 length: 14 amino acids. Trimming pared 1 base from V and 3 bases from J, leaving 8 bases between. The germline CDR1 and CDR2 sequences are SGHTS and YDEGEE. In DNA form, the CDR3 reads TGTGCCAGCAGCTTGCGCAGTAACAATCAGCCCCAGCATTTT. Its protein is CASSLRSNNQPQHF. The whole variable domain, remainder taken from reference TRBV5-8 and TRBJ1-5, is EAGVTQSPTHLIKTRGQQATLRCSPISGHTSVYWYQQALGLGLQFLLWYDEGEERNRGNFPPRFSGRQFPNYSSELNVNALELEDSALYLCASSLRSNNQPQHFGDGTRLSIL.

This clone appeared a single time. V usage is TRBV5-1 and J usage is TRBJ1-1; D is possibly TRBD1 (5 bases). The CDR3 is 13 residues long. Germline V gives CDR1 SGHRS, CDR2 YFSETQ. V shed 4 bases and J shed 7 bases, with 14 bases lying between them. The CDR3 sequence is CASSRQSSGEAFF. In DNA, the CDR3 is TGCGCCAGCAGCCGACAGAGCTCTGGTGAAGCTTTCTTT.

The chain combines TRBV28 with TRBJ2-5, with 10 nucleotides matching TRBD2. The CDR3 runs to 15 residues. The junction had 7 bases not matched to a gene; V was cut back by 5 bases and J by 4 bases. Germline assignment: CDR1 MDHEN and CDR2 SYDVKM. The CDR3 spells CASSPGLAAAETQYF. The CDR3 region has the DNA TGTGCCAGCAGTCCAGGACTAGCGGCGGCAGAGACCCAGTACTTC.

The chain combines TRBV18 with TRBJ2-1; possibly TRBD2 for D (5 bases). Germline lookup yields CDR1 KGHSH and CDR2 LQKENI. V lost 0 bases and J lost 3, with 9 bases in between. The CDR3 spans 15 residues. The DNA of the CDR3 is TGTGCCAGCTCACCACCGGTGGCGGGCTACAATGAGCAGTTCTTC. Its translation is CASSPPVAGYNEQFF.

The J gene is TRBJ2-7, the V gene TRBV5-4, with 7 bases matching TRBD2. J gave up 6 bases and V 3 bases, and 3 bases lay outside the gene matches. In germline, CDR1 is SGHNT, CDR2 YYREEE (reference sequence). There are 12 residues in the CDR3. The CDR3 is CASSYGTTEQYF. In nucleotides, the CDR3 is TGTGCCAGCAGCTATGGGACTACCGAGCAGTACTTC.

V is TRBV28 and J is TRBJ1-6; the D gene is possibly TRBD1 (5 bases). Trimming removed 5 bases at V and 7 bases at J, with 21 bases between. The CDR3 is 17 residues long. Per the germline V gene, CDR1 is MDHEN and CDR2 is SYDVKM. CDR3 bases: TGTGCCAGCAGTCCCGACTCCGGGGCCAAGGGGAATTCACCCCTCCACTTT. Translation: CASSPDSGAKGNSPLHF.

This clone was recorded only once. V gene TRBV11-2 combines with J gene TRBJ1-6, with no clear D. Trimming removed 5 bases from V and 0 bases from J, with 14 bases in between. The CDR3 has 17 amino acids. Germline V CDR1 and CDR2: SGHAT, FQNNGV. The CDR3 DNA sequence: TGTGCCAGCAGCCGTAGCAGTTATAGCTCCTATAATTCACCCCTCCACTTT. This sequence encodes CASSRSSYSSYNSPLHF.

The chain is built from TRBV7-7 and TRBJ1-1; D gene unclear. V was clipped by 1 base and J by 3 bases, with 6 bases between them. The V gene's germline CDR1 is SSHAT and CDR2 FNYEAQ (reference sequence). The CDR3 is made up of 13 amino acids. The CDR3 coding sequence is TGTGCCAGCAGCTTAGTATTAGACACTGAAGCTTTCTTT. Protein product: CASSLVLDTEAFF.

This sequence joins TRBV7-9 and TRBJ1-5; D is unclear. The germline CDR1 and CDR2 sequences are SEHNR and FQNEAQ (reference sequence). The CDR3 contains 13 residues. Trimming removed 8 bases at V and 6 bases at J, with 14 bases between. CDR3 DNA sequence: TGTGCCAGCGAAGGGCAGGAGGGTCAGCCCCAGCATTTT. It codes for CASEGQEGQPQHF.

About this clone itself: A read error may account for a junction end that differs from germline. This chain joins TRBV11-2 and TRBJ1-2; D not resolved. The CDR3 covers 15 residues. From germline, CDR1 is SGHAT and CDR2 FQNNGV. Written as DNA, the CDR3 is TGTGCCAGCAACTTAGTGGGAGCAGAACACTATGGCTACACCTTC. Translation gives CASNLVGAEHYGYTF. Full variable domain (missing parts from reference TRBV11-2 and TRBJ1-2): EAGVAQSPRYKIIEKRQSVAFWCNPISGHATLYWYQQILGQGPKLLIQFQNNGVVDDSQLPKDRFSAERLKGVDSTLKIQPAKLEDSAVYLCASNLVGAEHYGYTFGSGTRLTVV.

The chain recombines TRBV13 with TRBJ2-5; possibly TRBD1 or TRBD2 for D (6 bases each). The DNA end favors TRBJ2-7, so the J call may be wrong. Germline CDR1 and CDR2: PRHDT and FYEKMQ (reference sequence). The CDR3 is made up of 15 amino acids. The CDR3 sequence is CASSPSPQGGNEQYF. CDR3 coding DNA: TGTGCCAGCAGCCCCTCCCCACAGGGAGGCAACGAGCAGTACTTC.

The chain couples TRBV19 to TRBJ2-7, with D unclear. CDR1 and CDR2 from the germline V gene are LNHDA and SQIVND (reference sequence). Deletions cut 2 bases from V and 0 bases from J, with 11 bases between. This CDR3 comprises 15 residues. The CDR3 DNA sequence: TGTGCCAGTAGTATATCATCCGTTGGCTCCTACGAGCAGTACTTC. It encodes CASSISSVGSYEQYF. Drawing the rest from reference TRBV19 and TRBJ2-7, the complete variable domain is DGGITQSPKYLFRKEGQNVTLSCEQNLNHDAMYWYRQDPGQGLRLIYYSQIVNDFQKGDIAEGYSVSREKKESFPLTVTSAQKNPTAFYLCASSISSVGSYEQYFGPGTRLTVT.

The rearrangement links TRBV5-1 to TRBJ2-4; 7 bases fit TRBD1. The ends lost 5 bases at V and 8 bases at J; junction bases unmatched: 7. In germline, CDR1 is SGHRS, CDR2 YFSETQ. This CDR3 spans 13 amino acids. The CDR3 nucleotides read TGCGCCAGCAGAAGACAGGGTGGCGACATTCAGTACTTC. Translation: CASRRQGGDIQYF.

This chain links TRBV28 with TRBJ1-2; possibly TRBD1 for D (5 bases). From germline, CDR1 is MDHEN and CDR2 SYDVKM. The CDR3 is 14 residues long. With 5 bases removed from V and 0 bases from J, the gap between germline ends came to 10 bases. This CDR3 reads CASSRQSSNYGYTF. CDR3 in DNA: TGTGCCAGCAGTCGACAGTCCTCTAACTATGGCTACACCTTC.

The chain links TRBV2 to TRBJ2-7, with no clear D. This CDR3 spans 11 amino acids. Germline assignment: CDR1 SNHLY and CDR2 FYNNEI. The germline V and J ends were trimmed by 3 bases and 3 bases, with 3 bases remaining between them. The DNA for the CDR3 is TGTGCCAGCAGTGACTACTACGAGCAGTACTTC. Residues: CASSDYYEQYF.

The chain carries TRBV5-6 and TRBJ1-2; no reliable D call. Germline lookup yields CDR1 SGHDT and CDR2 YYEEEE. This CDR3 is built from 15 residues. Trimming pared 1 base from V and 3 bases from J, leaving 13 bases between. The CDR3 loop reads CASSLTPLGHYGYTF. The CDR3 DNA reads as TGTGCCAGCAGCTTGACCCCCCTAGGGCACTATGGCTACACCTTC.

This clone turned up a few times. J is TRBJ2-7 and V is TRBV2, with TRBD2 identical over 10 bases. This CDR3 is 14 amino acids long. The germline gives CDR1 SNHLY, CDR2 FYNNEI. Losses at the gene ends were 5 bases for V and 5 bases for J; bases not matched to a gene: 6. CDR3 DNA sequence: TGTGCCAGCAGTCCAAGCGGGAGGGCCGACGAGCAGTACTTC. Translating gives CASSPSGRADEQYF.

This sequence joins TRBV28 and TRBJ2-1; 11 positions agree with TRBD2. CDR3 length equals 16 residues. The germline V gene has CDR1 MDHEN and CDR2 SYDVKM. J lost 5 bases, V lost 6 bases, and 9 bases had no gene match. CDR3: CASSLLAGGGDNEQFF. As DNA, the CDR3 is TGTGCCAGCAGCCTGCTAGCGGGAGGAGGGGACAATGAGCAGTTCTTC.